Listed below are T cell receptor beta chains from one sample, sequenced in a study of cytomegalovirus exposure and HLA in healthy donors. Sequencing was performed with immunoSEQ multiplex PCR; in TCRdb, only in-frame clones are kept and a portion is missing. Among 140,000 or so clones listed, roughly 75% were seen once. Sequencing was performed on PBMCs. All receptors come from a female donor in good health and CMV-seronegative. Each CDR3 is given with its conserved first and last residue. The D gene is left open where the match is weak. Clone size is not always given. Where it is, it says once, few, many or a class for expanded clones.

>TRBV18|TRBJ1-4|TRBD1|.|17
TGTGCCAGCTCACCCCCCCGGGACAGGGTCCGGGGGGAAAAACTGTTTTTT
CASSPPRDRVRGEKLFF
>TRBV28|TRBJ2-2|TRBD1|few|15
TGTGCCAGCAGTCCCGGGGACAGGGACACCGGGGAGCTGTTTTTT
CASSPGDRDTGELFF
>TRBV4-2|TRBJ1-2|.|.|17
TGTGCCAGCAGCCAAGATGGCGGGGACCACGCGGGCTATGGCTACACCTTC
CASSQDGGDHAGYGYTF
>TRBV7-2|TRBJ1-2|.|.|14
TGTGCCAGCAGCCCACAGGGCCCTAACTATGGCTACACCTTC
CASSPQGPNYGYTF
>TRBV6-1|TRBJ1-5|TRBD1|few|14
TGTGCCACCGTGGACAGGGCCAGCAATCAGCCCCAGCATTTT
CATVDRASNQPQHF
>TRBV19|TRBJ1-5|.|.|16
TGTGCCAGTACCCCTCGGTCGGGGGAAGGCAATCAGCCCCAGCATTTT
CASTPRSGEGNQPQHF
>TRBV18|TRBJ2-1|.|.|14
TGTGCCAGCTCACCAATCCGGGAACATAGTGAGCAGTTCTTC
CASSPIREHSEQFF
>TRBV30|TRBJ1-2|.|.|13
TGTGCCTGGAGCAAGGGGCCAAACTATGGCTACACCTTC
CAWSKGPNYGYTF
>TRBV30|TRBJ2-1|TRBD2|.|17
TGTGCCTGGAGTGGAAACTTAGAGCGGGGAGGGTACAATGAGCAGTTCTTC
CAWSGNLERGGYNEQFF
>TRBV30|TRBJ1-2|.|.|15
TGTGCCTGGAGTGTACTAATAGGGGGAACCTATGGCTACCCCTTC
CAWSVLIGGTYGYPF
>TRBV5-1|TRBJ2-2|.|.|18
TGCGCCAGCAGCCCCGCCCCGCCCGGGACACTGAACACCGGGGAGCTGTTTTTT
CASSPAPPGTLNTGELFF
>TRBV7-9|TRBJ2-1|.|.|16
TGTGCCAGCAGCTTAGTGGGGGGAGGCCCCTACAATGAGCAGTTCTTC
CASSLVGGGPYNEQFF
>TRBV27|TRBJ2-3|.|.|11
TGTGCCAGCAGTCTCGCGGATACGCAGTATTTT
CASSLADTQYF
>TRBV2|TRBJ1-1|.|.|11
TGTGCCACTAGGGCAGGGTCTGAAGCTTTCTTT
CATRAGSEAFF
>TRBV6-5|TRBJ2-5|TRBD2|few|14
TGTGCCAGCAGGCCGGGACTACCCCAAGAGACCCAGTACTTC
CASRPGLPQETQYF
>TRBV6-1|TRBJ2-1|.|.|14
TGTGCCAGCAGTGGGGCCGAATCCTACAATGAGCAGTTCTTC
CASSGAESYNEQFF
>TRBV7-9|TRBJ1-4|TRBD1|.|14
TGTGCCAGCAGCTTAGGACAGGGGAATGAAAAACTGTTTTTT
CASSLGQGNEKLFF
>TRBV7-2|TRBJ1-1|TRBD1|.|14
TGTGCCAGCAGCCCGGACAGGGGGAACACTGAAGCTTTCTTT
CASSPDRGNTEAFF
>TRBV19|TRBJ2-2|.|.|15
TGTGCCAGTAGTATAGAACAGGGAATCACCGGGGAGCTGTTTTTT
CASSIEQGITGELFF
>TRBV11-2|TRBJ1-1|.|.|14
TGTGCCAGCAGCTGGGGGAGGGGTTTCGCTGAAGCTTTCTTT
CASSWGRGFAEAFF
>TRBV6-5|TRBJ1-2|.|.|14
TGTGCCAGCAGGGCGTATGGGGGCAACTATGGCTACACCTTC
CASRAYGGNYGYTF
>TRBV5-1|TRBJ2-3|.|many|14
TGCGCCAGCAGCTTGAATACGGGAGCAGATACGCAGTATTTT
CASSLNTGADTQYF
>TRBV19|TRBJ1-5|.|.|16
TGTGCCAGTAGTATTGCCGGGACTCGTTACAATCAGCCCCAGCATTTT
CASSIAGTRYNQPQHF
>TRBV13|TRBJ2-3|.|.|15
TGTGCCAGCAGTTCTAGTCAGGGAAGCACAGATACGCAGTATTTT
CASSSSQGSTDTQYF
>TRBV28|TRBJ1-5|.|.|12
TGTGCCAGCACTACGGGTCTAAAGCCCCAGCATTTT
CASTTGLKPQHF
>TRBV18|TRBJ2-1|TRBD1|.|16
TGTGCCAGCTCACCGACCCGGGACAGGACTTTCAATGAGCAGTTCTTC
CASSPTRDRTFNEQFF
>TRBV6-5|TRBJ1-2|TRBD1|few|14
TGTGCCAGCAGTTACGGGACAGGAGCCTATGGCTACACCTTC
CASSYGTGAYGYTF
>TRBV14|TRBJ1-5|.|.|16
TGTGCCAGCAGCCTGAGCAGGGATGTGGGTAATCAGCCCCAGCATTTT
CASSLSRDVGNQPQHF